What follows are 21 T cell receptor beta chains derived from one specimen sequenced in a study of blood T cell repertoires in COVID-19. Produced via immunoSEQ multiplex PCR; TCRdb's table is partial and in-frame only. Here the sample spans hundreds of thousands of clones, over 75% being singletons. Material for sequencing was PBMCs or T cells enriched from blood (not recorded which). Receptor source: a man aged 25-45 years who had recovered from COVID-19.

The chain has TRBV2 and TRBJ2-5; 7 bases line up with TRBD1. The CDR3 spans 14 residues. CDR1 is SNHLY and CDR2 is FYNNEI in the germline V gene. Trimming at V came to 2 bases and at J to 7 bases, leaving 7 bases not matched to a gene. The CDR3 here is CASSEFRTGGTQYF. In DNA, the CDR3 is TGTGCCAGCAGTGAATTCCGGACAGGTGGGACCCAGTACTTC.

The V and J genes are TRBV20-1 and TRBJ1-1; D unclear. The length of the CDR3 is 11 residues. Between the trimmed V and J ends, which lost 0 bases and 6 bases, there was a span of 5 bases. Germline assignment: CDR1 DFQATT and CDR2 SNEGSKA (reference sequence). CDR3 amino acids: CSARDSPEAFF. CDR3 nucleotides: TGCAGTGCTAGAGATAGCCCTGAAGCTTTCTTT.

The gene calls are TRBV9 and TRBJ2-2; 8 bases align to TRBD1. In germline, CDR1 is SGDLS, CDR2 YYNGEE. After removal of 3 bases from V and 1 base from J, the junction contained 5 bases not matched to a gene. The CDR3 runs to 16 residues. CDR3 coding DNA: TGTGCCAGCAGCGAGGGCGGACAGGGGAACACCGGGGAGCTGTTTTTT. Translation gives CASSEGGQGNTGELFF.

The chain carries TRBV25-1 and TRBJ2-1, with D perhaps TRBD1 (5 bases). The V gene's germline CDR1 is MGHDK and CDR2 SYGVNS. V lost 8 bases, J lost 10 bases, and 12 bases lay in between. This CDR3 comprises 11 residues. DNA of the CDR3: TGTGCCAGCGGGAATGGACACGAGCAGTTCTTC. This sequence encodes CASGNGHEQFF.

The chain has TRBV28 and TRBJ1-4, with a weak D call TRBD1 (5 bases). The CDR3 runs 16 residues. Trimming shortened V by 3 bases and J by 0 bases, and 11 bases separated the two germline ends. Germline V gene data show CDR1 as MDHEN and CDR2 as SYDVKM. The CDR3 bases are TGTGCCAGCAGTTTTCGGGGACTCGCAACTAATGAAAAACTGTTTTTT. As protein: CASSFRGLATNEKLFF.

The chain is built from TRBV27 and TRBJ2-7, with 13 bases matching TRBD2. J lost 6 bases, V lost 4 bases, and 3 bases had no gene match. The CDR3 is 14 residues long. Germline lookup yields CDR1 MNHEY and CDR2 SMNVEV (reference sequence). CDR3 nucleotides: TGTGCCAGCAGTTCACTAGCGGGAGGGACCGAGCAGTACTTC. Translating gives CASSSLAGGTEQYF.

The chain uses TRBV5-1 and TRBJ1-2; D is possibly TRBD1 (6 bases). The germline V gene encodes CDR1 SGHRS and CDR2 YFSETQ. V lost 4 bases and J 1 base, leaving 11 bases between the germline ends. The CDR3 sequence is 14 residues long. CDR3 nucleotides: TGCGCCAGCAGCAGGACAGTTGATAACTATGGCTACACCTTC. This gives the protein CASSRTVDNYGYTF.

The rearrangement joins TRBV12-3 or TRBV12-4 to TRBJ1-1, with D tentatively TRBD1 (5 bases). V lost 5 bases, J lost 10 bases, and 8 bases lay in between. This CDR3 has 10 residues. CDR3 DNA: TGTGCCAGCAGTCAGGGTATAGCTTTCTTT. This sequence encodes CASSQGIAFF.

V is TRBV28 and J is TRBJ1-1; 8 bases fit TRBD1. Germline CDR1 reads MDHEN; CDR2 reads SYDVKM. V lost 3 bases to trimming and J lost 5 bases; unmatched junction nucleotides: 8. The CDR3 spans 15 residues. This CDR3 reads CASSLGQGARTEAFF. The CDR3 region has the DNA TGTGCCAGCAGTTTGGGCCAGGGGGCGAGGACTGAAGCTTTCTTT.

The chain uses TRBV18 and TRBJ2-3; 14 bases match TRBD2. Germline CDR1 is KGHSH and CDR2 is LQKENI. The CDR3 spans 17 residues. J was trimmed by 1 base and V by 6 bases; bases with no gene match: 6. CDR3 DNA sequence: TGTGCCAGCTCTGGCGGGACTAGCGGGAGCGGCACAGATACGCAGTATTTT. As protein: CASSGGTSGSGTDTQYF. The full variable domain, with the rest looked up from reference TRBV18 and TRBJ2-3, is NAGVMQNPRHLVRRRGQEARLRCSPMKGHSHVYWYRQLPEEGLKFMVYLQKENIIDESGMPKERFSAEFPKEGPSILRIQQVVRGDSAAYFCASSGGTSGSGTDTQYFGPGTRLTVL.

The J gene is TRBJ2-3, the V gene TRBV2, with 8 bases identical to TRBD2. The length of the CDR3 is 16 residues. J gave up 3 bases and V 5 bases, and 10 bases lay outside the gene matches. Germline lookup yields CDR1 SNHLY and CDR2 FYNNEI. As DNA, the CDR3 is TGTGCCAGCAGTCTCGGGCCGGGGGGGGTAACAGATACGCAGTATTTT. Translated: CASSLGPGGVTDTQYF.

The CDR3 spells CASSIITSGMETQYF. The DNA for the CDR3 is TGTGCCAGCAGCATTATTACTAGCGGGATGGAGACCCAGTACTTC. The J gene is TRBJ2-5, the V gene TRBV7-6; 10 positions match TRBD2. With 5 bases clipped from V and 5 bases from J, the junction kept 8 bases outside the gene matches. CDR1 and CDR2 from the germline V gene are SGHVS and FNYEAQ. The CDR3 consists of 15 residues.

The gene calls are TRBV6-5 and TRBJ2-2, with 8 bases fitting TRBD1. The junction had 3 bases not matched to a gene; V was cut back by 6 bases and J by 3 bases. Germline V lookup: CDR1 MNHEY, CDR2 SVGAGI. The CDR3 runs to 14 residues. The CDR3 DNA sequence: TGTGCCAGCAGATCAGGGGGCGACACCGGGGAGCTGTTTTTT. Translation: CASRSGGDTGELFF.

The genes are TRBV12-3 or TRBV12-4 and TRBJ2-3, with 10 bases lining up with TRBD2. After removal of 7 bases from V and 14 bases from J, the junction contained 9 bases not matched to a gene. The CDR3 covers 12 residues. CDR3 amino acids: CASTLLAGPLYF. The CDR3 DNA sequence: TGTGCCAGCACCCTACTAGCGGGGCCGTTGTATTTT.

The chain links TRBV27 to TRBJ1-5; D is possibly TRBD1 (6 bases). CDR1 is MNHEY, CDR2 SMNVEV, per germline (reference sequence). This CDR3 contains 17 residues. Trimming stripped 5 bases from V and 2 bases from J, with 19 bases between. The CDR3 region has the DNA TGTGCCAGCAGTACCCGTCGGGAGGGGGGTGGCAATCAGCCCCAGCATTTT. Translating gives CASSTRREGGGNQPQHF.

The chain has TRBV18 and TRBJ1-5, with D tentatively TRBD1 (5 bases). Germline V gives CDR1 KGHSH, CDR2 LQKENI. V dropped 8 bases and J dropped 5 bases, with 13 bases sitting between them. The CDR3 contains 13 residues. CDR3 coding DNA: TGTGCCAGCGGGGCAGGCTTCGATCAGCCCCAGCATTTT. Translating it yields CASGAGFDQPQHF.

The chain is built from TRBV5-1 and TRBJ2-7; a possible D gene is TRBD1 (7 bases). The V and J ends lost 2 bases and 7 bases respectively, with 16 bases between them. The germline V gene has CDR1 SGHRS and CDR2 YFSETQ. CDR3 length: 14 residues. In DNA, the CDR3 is TGCGCCAGCAGCTTAGACAGGGCGGAGGGGGAGCAGTACTTC. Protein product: CASSLDRAEGEQYF. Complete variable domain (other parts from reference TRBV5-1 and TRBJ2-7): KAGVTQTPRYLIKTRGQQVTLSCSPISGHRSVSWYQQTPGQGLQFLFEYFSETQRNKGNFPGRFSGRQFSNSRSEMNVSTLELGDSALYLCASSLDRAEGEQYFGPGTRLTVT.

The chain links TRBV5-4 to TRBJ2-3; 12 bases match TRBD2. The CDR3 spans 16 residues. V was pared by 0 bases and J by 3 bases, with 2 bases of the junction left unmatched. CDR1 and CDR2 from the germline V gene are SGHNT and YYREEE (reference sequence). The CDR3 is CASSLELAGGTDTQYF. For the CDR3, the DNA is TGTGCCAGCAGCTTGGAGCTAGCGGGAGGGACAGATACGCAGTATTTT.

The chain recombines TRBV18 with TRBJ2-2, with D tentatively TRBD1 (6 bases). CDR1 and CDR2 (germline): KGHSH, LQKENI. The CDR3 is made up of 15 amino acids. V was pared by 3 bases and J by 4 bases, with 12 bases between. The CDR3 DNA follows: TGTGCCAGCTCACCTTCGGGACACCTCACCGGGGAGCTGTTTTTT. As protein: CASSPSGHLTGELFF.

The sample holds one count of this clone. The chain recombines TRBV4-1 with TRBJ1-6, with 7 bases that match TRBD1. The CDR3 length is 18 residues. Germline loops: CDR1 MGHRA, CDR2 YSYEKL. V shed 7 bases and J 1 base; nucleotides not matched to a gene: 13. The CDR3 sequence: CASTHGQAASSYNSPLHF. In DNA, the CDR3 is TGCGCCAGCACCCATGGACAGGCGGCGAGTTCCTATAATTCACCCCTCCACTTT.

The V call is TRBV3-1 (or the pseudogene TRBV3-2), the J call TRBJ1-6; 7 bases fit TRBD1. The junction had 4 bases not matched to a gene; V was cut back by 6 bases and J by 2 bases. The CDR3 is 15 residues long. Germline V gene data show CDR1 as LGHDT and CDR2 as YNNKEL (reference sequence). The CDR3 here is CASSPTGTYNSPLHF. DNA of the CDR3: TGTGCCAGCAGTCCGACAGGGACCTATAATTCACCCCTCCACTTT.